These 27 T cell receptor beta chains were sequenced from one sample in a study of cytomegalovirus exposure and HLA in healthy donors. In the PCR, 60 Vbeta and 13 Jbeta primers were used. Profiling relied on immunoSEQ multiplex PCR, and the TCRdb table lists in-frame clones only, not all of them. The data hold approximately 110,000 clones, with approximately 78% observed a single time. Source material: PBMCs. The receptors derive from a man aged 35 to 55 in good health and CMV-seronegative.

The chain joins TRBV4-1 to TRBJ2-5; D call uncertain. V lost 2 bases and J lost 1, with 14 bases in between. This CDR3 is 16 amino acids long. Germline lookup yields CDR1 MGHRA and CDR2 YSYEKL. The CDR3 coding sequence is TGCGCCAGCAGCCAAAGGTCAAGTACTATCCAAGAGACCCAGTACTTC. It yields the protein CASSQRSSTIQETQYF.

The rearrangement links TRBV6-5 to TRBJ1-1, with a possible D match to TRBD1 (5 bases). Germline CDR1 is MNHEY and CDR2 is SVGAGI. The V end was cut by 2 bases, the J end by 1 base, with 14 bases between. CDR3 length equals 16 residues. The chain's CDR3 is CASSYIAGSRNTEAFF. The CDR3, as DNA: TGTGCCAGCAGTTACATCGCAGGGTCTCGGAACACTGAAGCTTTCTTT.

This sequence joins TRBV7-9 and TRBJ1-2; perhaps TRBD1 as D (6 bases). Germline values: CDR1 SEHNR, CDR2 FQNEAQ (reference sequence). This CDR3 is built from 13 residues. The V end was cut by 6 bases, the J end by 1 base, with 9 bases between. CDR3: CASRRQDNYGYTF. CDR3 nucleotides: TGTGCCAGCAGAAGACAGGATAACTATGGCTACACCTTC.

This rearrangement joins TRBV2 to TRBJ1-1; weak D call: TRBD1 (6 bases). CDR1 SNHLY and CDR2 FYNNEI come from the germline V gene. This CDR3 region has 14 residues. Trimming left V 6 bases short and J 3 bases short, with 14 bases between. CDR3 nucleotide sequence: TGTGCCAGCAGGAGGGACACCCTCGACACTGAAGCTTTCTTT. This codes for CASRRDTLDTEAFF.

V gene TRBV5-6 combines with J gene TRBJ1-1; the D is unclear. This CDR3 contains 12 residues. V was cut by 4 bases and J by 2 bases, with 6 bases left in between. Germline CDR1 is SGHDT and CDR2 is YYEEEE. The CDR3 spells CASSPYNTEAFF. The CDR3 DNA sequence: TGTGCCAGCAGCCCCTATAACACTGAAGCTTTCTTT.

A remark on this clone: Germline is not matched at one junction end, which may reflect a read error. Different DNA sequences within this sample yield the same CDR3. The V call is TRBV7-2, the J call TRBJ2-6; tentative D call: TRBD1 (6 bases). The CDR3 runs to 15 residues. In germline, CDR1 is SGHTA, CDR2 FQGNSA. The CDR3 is CASSLAGAGANVLTF. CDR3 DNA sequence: TGTGCCAGTAGCTTAGCAGGGGCTGGGGCCAACGTCCTGACTTTC. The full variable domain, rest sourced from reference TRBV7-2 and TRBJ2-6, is GAGVSQSPSNKVTEKGKDVELRCDPISGHTALYWYRQSLGQGLEFLIYFQGNSAPDKSGLPSDRFSAERTGGSVSTLTIQRTQQEDSAVYLCASSLAGAGANVLTFGAGSRLTVL.

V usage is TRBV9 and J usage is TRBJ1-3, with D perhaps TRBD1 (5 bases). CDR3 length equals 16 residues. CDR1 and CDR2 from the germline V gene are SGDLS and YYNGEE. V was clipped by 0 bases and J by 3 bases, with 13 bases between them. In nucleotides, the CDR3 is TGTGCCAGCAGCGTAGGGGGTCCAGGGCTTGGAAACACCATATATTTT. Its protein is CASSVGGPGLGNTIYF. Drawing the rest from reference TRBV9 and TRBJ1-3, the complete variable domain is DSGVTQTPKHLITATGQRVTLRCSPRSGDLSVYWYQQSLDQGLQFLIQYYNGEERAKGNILERFSAQQFPDLHSELNLSSLELGDSALYFCASSVGGPGLGNTIYFGEGSWLTVV.

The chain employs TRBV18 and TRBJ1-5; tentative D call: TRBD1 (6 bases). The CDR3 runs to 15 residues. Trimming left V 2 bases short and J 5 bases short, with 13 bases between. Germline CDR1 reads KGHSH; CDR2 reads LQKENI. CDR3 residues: CASSPTRGKHQPQHF. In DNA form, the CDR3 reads TGTGCCAGCTCACCAACGAGGGGGAAACATCAGCCCCAGCATTTT.

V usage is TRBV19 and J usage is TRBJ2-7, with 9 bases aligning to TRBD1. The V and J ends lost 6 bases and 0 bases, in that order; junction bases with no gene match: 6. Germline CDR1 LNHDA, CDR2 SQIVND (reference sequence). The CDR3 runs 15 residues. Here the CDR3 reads CASSRDRAYSYEQYF. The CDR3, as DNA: TGTGCCAGTAGCCGGGACAGGGCCTACTCCTACGAGCAGTACTTC.

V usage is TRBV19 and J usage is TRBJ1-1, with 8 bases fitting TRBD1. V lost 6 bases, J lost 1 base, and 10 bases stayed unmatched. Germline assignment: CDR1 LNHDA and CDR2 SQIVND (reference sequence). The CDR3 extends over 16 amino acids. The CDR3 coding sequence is TGTGCCAGTAGCCTCCAACCCGGGACAGGGAACACTGAAGCTTTCTTT. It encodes CASSLQPGTGNTEAFF.

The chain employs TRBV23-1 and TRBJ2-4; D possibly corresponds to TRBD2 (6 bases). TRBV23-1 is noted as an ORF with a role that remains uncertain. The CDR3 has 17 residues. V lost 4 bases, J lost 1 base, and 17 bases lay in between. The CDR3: CASSPPRRGKAKNIQYF. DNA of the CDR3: TGCGCCAGCAGTCCCCCGCGGAGGGGAAAGGCCAAAAACATTCAGTACTTC.

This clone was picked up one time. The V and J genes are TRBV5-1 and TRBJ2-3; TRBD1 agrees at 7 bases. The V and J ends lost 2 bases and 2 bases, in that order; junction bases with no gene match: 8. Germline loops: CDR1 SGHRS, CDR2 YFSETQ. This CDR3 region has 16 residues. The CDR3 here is CASSFPQGPYTDTQYF. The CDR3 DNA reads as TGCGCCAGCAGCTTCCCACAGGGGCCATACACAGATACGCAGTATTTT. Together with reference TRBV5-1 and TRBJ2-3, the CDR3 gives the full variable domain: KAGVTQTPRYLIKTRGQQVTLSCSPISGHRSVSWYQQTPGQGLQFLFEYFSETQRNKGNFPGRFSGRQFSNSRSEMNVSTLELGDSALYLCASSFPQGPYTDTQYFGPGTRLTVL.

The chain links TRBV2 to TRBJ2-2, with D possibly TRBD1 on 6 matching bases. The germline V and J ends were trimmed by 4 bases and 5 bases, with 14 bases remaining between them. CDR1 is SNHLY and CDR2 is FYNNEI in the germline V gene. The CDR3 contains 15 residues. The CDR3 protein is CASSGQGIKTGELFF. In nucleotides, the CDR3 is TGTGCCAGCAGTGGCCAGGGGATCAAGACCGGGGAGCTGTTTTTT.

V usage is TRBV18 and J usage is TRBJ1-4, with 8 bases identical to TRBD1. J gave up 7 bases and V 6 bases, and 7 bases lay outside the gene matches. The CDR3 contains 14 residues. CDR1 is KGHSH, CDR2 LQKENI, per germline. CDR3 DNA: TGTGCCAGCTCTCCTGGACAGGGAGCTGAAAAACTGTTTTTT. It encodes CASSPGQGAEKLFF.

Here the CDR3 reads CASSLGGLLGPTGELFF. CDR3 nucleotide sequence: TGTGCCAGCAGCTTAGGGGGCCTCCTAGGGCCTACTGGGGAGCTGTTTTTT. V and J are TRBV11-2 and TRBJ2-2, with a possible D match to TRBD1 (5 bases). The V end was cut by 1 base, the J end by 8 bases, with 20 bases between. The CDR3 is made up of 17 amino acids. CDR1 SGHAT and CDR2 FQNNGV come from the germline V gene. Supplemented by reference TRBV11-2 and TRBJ2-2, the full variable domain reads EAGVAQSPRYKIIEKRQSVAFWCNPISGHATLYWYQQILGQGPKLLIQFQNNGVVDDSQLPKDRFSAERLKGVDSTLKIQPAKLEDSAVYLCASSLGGLLGPTGELFFGEGSRLTVL.

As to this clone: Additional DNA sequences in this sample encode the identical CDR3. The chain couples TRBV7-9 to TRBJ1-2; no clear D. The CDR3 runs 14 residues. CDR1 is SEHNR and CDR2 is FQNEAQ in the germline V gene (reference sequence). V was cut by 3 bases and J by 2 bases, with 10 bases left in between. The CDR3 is CASSLTTPNYGYTF. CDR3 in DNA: TGTGCCAGCAGCTTGACTACACCGAACTATGGCTACACCTTC.

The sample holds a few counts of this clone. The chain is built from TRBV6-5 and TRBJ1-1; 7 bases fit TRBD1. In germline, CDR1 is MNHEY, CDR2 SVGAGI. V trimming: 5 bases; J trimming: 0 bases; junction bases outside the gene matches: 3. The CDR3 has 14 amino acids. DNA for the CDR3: TGTGCCAGCAGTACCGGACAGGTGAACACTGAAGCTTTCTTT. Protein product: CASSTGQVNTEAFF.

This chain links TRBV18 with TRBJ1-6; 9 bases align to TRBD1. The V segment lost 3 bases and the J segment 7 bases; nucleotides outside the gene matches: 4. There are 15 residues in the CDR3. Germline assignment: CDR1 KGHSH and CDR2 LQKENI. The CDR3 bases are TGTGCCAGCTCACCCAAAGGACAGGGGAATTCACCCCTCCACTTT. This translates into CASSPKGQGNSPLHF. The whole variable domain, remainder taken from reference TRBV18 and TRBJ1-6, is NAGVMQNPRHLVRRRGQEARLRCSPMKGHSHVYWYRQLPEEGLKFMVYLQKENIIDESGMPKERFSAEFPKEGPSILRIQQVVRGDSAAYFCASSPKGQGNSPLHFGNGTRLTVT.

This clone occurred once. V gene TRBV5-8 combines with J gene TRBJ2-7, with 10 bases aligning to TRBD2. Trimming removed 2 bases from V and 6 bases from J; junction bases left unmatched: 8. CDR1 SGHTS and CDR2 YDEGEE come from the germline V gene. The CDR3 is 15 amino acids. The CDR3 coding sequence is TGTGCCAGCAGCTTCGGTAGCGGGGGGTTGGTCGAGCAGTACTTC. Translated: CASSFGSGGLVEQYF.

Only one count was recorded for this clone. The CDR3 sequence: CSVSQTQETQYF. The CDR3 DNA reads TGCAGCGTGTCGCAGACACAAGAGACCCAGTACTTC. This sequence joins TRBV29-1 and TRBJ2-5; D gene uncertain. Trimming left V 6 bases short and J 2 bases short, with 10 bases between. The CDR3 runs 12 residues. The germline V gene has CDR1 SQVTM and CDR2 ANQGSEA.

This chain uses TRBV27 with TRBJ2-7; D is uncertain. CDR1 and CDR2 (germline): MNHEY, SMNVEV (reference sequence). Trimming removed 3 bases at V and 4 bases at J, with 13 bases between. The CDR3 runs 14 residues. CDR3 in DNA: TGTGCCAGCAGTTTGTTGCCGGAGTGGTACGAGCAGTACTTC. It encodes CASSLLPEWYEQYF.

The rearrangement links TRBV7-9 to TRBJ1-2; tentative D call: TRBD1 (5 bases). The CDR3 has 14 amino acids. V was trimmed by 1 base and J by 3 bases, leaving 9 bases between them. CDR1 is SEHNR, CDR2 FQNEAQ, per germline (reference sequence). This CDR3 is CASSLEWGDYGYTF. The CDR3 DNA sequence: TGTGCCAGCAGCTTAGAGTGGGGCGACTATGGCTACACCTTC.

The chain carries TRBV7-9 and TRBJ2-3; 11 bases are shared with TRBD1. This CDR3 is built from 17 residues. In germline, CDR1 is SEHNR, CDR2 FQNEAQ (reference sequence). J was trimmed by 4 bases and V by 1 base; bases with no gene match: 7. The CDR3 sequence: CASSLGTGGKRADTQYF. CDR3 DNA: TGTGCCAGCAGCTTAGGGACAGGGGGCAAGAGAGCAGATACGCAGTATTTT.

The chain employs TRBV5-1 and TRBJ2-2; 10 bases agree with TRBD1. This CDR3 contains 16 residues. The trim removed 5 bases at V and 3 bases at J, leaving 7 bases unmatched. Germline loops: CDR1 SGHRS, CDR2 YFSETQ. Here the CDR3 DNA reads TGCGCCAGCAGAGGGGGACAGGGGCGAGACACCGGGGAGCTGTTTTTT. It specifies CASRGGQGRDTGELFF.

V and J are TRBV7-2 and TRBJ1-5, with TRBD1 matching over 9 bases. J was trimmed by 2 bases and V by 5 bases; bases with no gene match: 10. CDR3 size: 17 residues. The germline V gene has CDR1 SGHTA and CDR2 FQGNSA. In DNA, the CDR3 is TGTGCCAGCAGCCGATGGGGGACAGGGAAAGGCAATCAGCCCCAGCATTTT. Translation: CASSRWGTGKGNQPQHF.

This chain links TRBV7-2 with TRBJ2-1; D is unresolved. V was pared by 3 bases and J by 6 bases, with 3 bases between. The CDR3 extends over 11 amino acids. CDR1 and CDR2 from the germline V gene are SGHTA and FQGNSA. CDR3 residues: CASSFLNEQFF. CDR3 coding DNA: TGTGCCAGCAGCTTTCTCAATGAGCAGTTCTTC.

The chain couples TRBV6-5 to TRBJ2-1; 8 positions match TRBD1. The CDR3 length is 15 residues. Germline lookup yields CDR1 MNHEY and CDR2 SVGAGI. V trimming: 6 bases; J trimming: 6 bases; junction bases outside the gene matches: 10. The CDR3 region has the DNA TGTGCCAGCAGCCGGCCCAGGACAGGGATCAATGAGCAGTTCTTC. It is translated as CASSRPRTGINEQFF.